One and the same sample provided the 4 T cell receptor beta chains below, sequenced in a study of blood T cell repertoires in COVID-19. Assay: immunoSEQ multiplex PCR; the TCRdb copy retains only in-frame clones and omits some. The sample consists of approximately 69,000 clones, roughly 81% of them appearing once. Sequenced input: peripheral blood. These TCRs come from an older woman with acute or convalescent COVID-19.

DNA for the CDR3: TGTGCCAGCTCACCAAATACAGGGGGCGTTGGAAACACCATATATTTT. The encoded protein is CASSPNTGGVGNTIYF. The chain carries TRBV18 and TRBJ1-3, with 9 positions matching TRBD1. The V segment lost 2 bases and the J segment 3 bases; nucleotides outside the gene matches: 5. The V gene's germline CDR1 is KGHSH and CDR2 LQKENI. The CDR3 has 16 amino acids.

This chain links TRBV11-3 with TRBJ2-7; 8 bases are a match to TRBD2. CDR3 length: 13 amino acids. In germline, CDR1 is SGHNT, CDR2 YENEEA. Losses at the gene ends were 10 bases for V and 5 bases for J; bases not matched to a gene: 10. The CDR3 DNA sequence: TGTGCCACCTCAAGCGGGAGACGCGACGAGCAGTACTTC. Its translation: CATSSGRRDEQYF.

The chain has TRBV14 and TRBJ1-1; unclear D gene. The CDR3 runs 14 residues. The ends were cut back, 3 bases at V and 1 base at J, with 9 bases in the middle. Germline CDR1 SGHDN, CDR2 FVKESK. As DNA, the CDR3 is TGTGCCAGCAGCCACTACGGGGAGAACACTGAAGCTTTCTTT. Translation gives CASSHYGENTEAFF.

V usage is TRBV13 and J usage is TRBJ2-1; D uncertain. V lost 0 bases to trimming and J lost 0 bases, with 9 bases between them. The CDR3 extends over 16 amino acids. Germline CDR1 is PRHDT and CDR2 is FYEKMQ (reference sequence). CDR3 nucleotide sequence: TGTGCCAGCAGCTTAGGCGGCGGAGTCTCCTACAATGAGCAGTTCTTC. Its translation is CASSLGGGVSYNEQFF.